The TCR beta chain under discussion was sequenced for a study of T-cell reconstitution after alpha-beta-depleted transplantation in children. Researchers prepared the TCRbeta library using unique molecular identifiers, the study reports. Using its own MiXCR run on the PCR reads, TCRdb lists one record per CDR3 protein. The sample records around 670,000 distinct CDR3 sequences, roughly 13% being singletons. Germline CDR1 and CDR2: MNHEY and SMNVEV (reference sequence). CDR3 length: 14 residues. The germline V and J ends were trimmed by 3 bases and 2 bases, with 11 bases remaining between them. The sequences come from PBMCs, collected before TCRalphabeta/CD19-depleted stem cell transplant. The TCR was taken from a girl aged 2-10 years with congenital amegakaryocytic thrombocytopenia, due to receive a stem cell transplant. The rearrangement links TRBV27 to TRBJ2-7; either TRBD1 or TRBD2 may supply D (5 bases each). The CDR3 loop reads CASSFGTPPYEQYF. Here the CDR3 DNA reads TGTGCCAGCAGTTTCGGGACCCCTCCCTACGAGCAGTACTTC.